In this sample, the clone carrying this TCR beta chain turned up a few times. The antigen is unknown. This specimen belongs to a study of cytomegalovirus exposure and HLA in healthy donors. Overall study results and limits: High sensitivity and specificity were reportedly achieved when the classifier diagnosed cytomegalovirus status. Usually a TCR sequence was rare, but some public TCRs were found in many donors. Subsequent analysis revealed that first-cohort TCR clusters tended to co-occur in the 90 to 150 validation repertoires. Cytomegalovirus-associated status was assigned to 150 or so TCR beta chains.

Profiled with immunoSEQ multiplex PCR; TCRdb holds only in-frame clones, not every one. The profile covers 150,000 to 200,000 clones, with around 82% appearing a single time and roughly 10% taken by the ten largest. The CDR3 spans 15 residues. Germline V lookup: CDR1 SGHDN, CDR2 FVKESK. Trimming removed 5 bases from V and 5 bases from J, with 15 bases in between. The V gene is TRBV14, the J gene TRBJ2-2; no clear D. The clonotype originates from a man under 40 in good health and CMV-seropositive. The specimen was PBMCs. Here the CDR3 DNA reads TGTGCCAGCAGCTTGGCAGCGAGCTTAACCGGGGAGCTGTTTTTT. It is translated as CASSLAASLTGELFF.